The 30 T cell receptor beta chains in this list originate from one sample, sequenced in a study of early T cells in non-severe SARS-CoV-2 infection. TCRdb reprocessed the 5' RACE reads with MiXCR, giving one entry per CDR3 protein. The repertoire holds 60,000 to 75,000 distinct CDR3 sequences, 10% to 15% seen once, with roughly 7% in the top ten. What was sequenced was whole blood. The receptors were sampled from an adult who was a healthcare worker with PCR-confirmed SARS-CoV-2 infection or an uninfected control (not recorded which).

This clonotype was counted only a few times. This CDR3 reads CASSWEGSDTQYF. Written as DNA, the CDR3 is TGCGCCAGCAGCTGGGAGGGGTCGGATACGCAGTATTTT. This chain links TRBV5-1 with TRBJ2-3; TRBD2 agrees at 7 bases. The length of the CDR3 is 13 residues. Germline assignment: CDR1 SGHRS and CDR2 YFSETQ. The V gene end was trimmed by 3 bases and the J gene end by 6 bases; junction bases not matched to a gene: 4.

J is TRBJ1-1 and V is TRBV12-3 or TRBV12-4; 7 nucleotides align to TRBD1. J was trimmed by 7 bases and V by 3 bases; bases with no gene match: 5. CDR3 length: 13 residues. The CDR3 DNA is TGTGCCAGCAGTTTGAGACAGGGCTATGAAGCTTTCTTT. Its protein is CASSLRQGYEAFF.

CDR3 DNA: TGTGCCAGCAGTCCAGGGGTGTCACCCCTCCACTTT. Encoded protein: CASSPGVSPLHF. The V call is TRBV12-3 or TRBV12-4, the J call TRBJ1-6, with D tentatively TRBD1 (6 bases). The CDR3 covers 12 residues. V was cut by 5 bases and J by 10 bases, with 9 bases left in between.

Only a few counts were recorded for this clonotype. The gene calls are TRBV18 and TRBJ1-1, with a tentative D call TRBD1 (5 bases). V was clipped by 5 bases and J by 2 bases, with 9 bases between them. This CDR3 contains 13 residues. The germline gives CDR1 KGHSH, CDR2 LQKENI. CDR3 in DNA: TGTGCCAGCTCATCGACAGTTAACACTGAAGCTTTCTTT. Translation gives CASSSTVNTEAFF.

This clonotype has more than one count but fewer than ten. The chain combines TRBV18 with TRBJ1-2; 7 bases match TRBD1. Germline CDR1 and CDR2: KGHSH and LQKENI. The CDR3 has 16 amino acids. Trimming removed 0 bases from V and 5 bases from J; junction bases left unmatched: 9. In DNA form, the CDR3 reads TGTGCCAGCTCACCACCGGGTATCGACAGGGAGTATGGCTACACCTTC. This encodes CASSPPGIDREYGYTF.

Many counts were recorded for this clonotype. The V gene is TRBV5-1, the J gene TRBJ2-7; TRBD2 is a possible D gene (5 bases). CDR1 is SGHRS, CDR2 YFSETQ, per germline. This CDR3 is 17 amino acids long. V was pared by 4 bases and J by 3 bases, with 23 bases between. The CDR3 coding sequence is TGCGCCAGCAGCCGAACGAGCGGACGGGTTGGGTTCTACGAGCAGTACTTC. Residues: CASSRTSGRVGFYEQYF.

This clonotype was seen many times. The V gene is TRBV10-3, the J gene TRBJ2-5, with 7 bases fitting TRBD2. CDR1 and CDR2 from the germline V gene are ENHRY and SYGVKD. CDR3 size: 15 residues. Unmatched junction bases numbered 4, after V lost 2 bases and J lost 1 base. CDR3 bases: TGTGCCATCAGTGAGATCGGGGGGACCCAAGAGACCCAGTACTTC. Encoded protein: CAISEIGGTQETQYF.

The sample holds many counts of this clonotype. The V and J genes are TRBV11-2 and TRBJ2-3; the D gene is possibly TRBD2 (6 bases). Germline CDR1 reads SGHAT; CDR2 reads FQNNGV. This CDR3 spans 15 amino acids. V shed 0 bases and J shed 8 bases, with 15 bases lying between them. DNA of the CDR3: TGTGCCAGCAGCTTAGATCTATTGACTAGTGGTACGCAGTATTTT. Amino acids: CASSLDLLTSGTQYF.

The V and J genes are TRBV6-1 and TRBJ2-1; no firm D call. There are 14 residues in the CDR3. V was trimmed by 0 bases and J by 4 bases, leaving 7 bases between them. Germline CDR1 MNHNS, CDR2 SASEGT. The DNA for the CDR3 is TGTGCCAGCAGTGAAGCGCTCCGTTACAATGAGCAGTTCTTC. Protein sequence: CASSEALRYNEQFF.

This clonotype was seen more than once but under ten times. The chain links TRBV20-1 to TRBJ2-5; no clear D. V lost 1 base, J lost 0 bases, and 12 bases lay in between. The CDR3 consists of 15 residues. CDR1 is DFQATT and CDR2 is SNEGSKA in the germline V gene (reference sequence). The CDR3 loop is CSARGNSLYQETQYF. In DNA, the CDR3 is TGCAGTGCTAGAGGAAATTCTTTGTACCAAGAGACCCAGTACTTC.

The chain is built from TRBV27 and TRBJ1-1; D not certain. CDR1 MNHEY and CDR2 SMNVEV come from the germline V gene (reference sequence). The CDR3 has 16 residues. Trimming removed 2 bases from V and 5 bases from J, with 18 bases in between. CDR3 in amino acids: CASSLTPGGRGTEAFF. CDR3 sequence (DNA): TGTGCCAGCAGTTTAACCCCAGGCGGCAGAGGGACTGAAGCTTTCTTT.

This clonotype was seen repeatedly, ten times or more. This CDR3 is CASSIGTSGRNTDTQYF. CDR3 DNA: TGTGCCAGCAGTATTGGGACTAGCGGAAGGAACACAGATACGCAGTATTTT. The V gene is TRBV5-4, the J gene TRBJ2-3; 11 bases are a match to TRBD2. Trimming removed 5 bases from V and 2 bases from J; junction bases left unmatched: 10. The germline V gene has CDR1 SGHNT and CDR2 YYREEE (reference sequence). The CDR3 has 17 residues.

This clonotype was counted between two and nine times. The gene calls are TRBV29-1 and TRBJ2-7, with D unresolved. Germline values: CDR1 SQVTM, CDR2 ANQGSEA. Between the trimmed V and J ends, which lost 5 bases and 0 bases, there was a span of 8 bases. There are 12 residues in the CDR3. CDR3 region: CSVKGSSYEQYF. The CDR3 nucleotides are TGCAGCGTTAAAGGAAGCTCCTACGAGCAGTACTTC.

This clonotype was found a few times. The chain is built from TRBV4-1 and TRBJ2-1; D gene unclear. This CDR3 comprises 12 residues. Germline assignment: CDR1 MGHRA and CDR2 YSYEKL. Trimming cost V 0 bases and J 7 bases, with 4 bases left between them. The DNA for the CDR3 is TGCGCCAGCAGCCAAGATACGAATGAGCAGTTCTTC. Protein sequence: CASSQDTNEQFF.

The genes are TRBV6-6 and TRBJ1-5; D perhaps matches TRBD1 (5 bases). CDR3 size: 15 residues. Trimming removed 6 bases at V and 0 bases at J, with 12 bases between. Germline lookup yields CDR1 MNHNY and CDR2 SVGAGI (reference sequence). For the CDR3, the DNA is TGTGCCAGCAGACCAACAGGATATAGCAATCAGCCCCAGCATTTT. It encodes CASRPTGYSNQPQHF.

This clonotype was seen repeatedly, ten times or more. The chain recombines TRBV2 with TRBJ2-1; the match to TRBD2 covers 12 bases. CDR1 is SNHLY, CDR2 FYNNEI, per germline. The junction had 1 base not matched to a gene; V was cut back by 6 bases and J by 4 bases. The CDR3 spans 14 residues. The CDR3 DNA reads as TGTGCCAGCAGGGGACTAGCGGGTTACAATGAGCAGTTCTTC. This sequence encodes CASRGLAGYNEQFF.

The chain couples TRBV30 to TRBJ2-2, with 9 positions matching TRBD2. The CDR3 has 15 amino acids. Trimming took 0 bases from V and 7 from J; bases not matched to a gene: 6. Germline V gives CDR1 GTSNPN, CDR2 SVGIG (reference sequence). The CDR3 is CAWSVMKLAGGELFF. CDR3 sequence (DNA): TGTGCCTGGAGTGTTATGAAACTAGCGGGCGGGGAGCTGTTTTTT. Full variable domain (remainder filled in from reference TRBV30 and TRBJ2-2): SQTIHQWPATLVQPVGSPLSLECTVEGTSNPNLYWYRQAAGRGLQLLFYSVGIGQISSEVPQNLSASRPQDRQFILSSKKLLLSDSGFYLCAWSVMKLAGGELFFGEGSRLTVL.

This clonotype was picked up many times. J is TRBJ2-3 and V is TRBV21-1. TRBV21-1 is tagged as a pseudogene. The CDR3 is made up of 12 amino acids. The CDR3, as DNA: TGTGCCAGTCAACGGGGCACAGATACGCAGTATTTT. It specifies CASQRGTDTQYF.

This clonotype was detected ten times or more. The chain couples TRBV6-5 to TRBJ2-3; D possibly matches TRBD1 or TRBD2 (5 bases each). V was shortened by 2 bases and J by 2 bases, with 23 bases between the two germline ends. Germline CDR1 reads MNHEY; CDR2 reads SVGAGI. This CDR3 is 19 amino acids long. The CDR3 sequence: CASSYPSRAGGGVTDTQYF. DNA for the CDR3: TGTGCCAGCAGTTACCCGAGCCGTGCGGGTGGGGGAGTCACAGATACGCAGTATTTT.

The rearrangement links TRBV5-5 to TRBJ2-1; D not resolved. Trimming took off 6 bases at V and 8 bases at J, with 21 bases between the two ends. Germline V gene sequence: CDR1 SGHKS, CDR2 YYEKEE (reference sequence). The CDR3 has 15 residues. The CDR3 region has the DNA TGTGCCAGCACCAAACCACTGGGCGTTGCGGATGAGCAGTTCTTC. As protein: CASTKPLGVADEQFF. Full variable domain (rest looked up from reference TRBV5-5 and TRBJ2-1): DAGVTQSPTHLIKTRGQQVTLRCSPISGHKSVSWYQQVLGQGPQFIFQYYEKEERGRGNFPDRFSARQFPNYSSELNVNALLLGDSALYLCASTKPLGVADEQFFGPGTRLTVL.

The V call is TRBV30, the J call TRBJ2-7; 8 bases are a match to TRBD1. The trim removed 4 bases at V and 2 bases at J, leaving 10 bases unmatched. This CDR3 is 15 amino acids long. CDR1 GTSNPN and CDR2 SVGIG come from the germline V gene (reference sequence). CDR3 in DNA: TGTGCCTGGAAACGGGCCGGCAGGGGGCCCTACGAGCAGTACTTC. Translated: CAWKRAGRGPYEQYF.

There are many counts of this clonotype. The V and J genes are TRBV10-3 and TRBJ2-3, with 8 bases that match TRBD2. CDR3 size: 14 residues. Germline-derived CDR1 and CDR2 are ENHRY and SYGVKD. V was pared by 6 bases and J by 0 bases, with 2 bases of the junction left unmatched. CDR3: CAIRASGSTDTQYF. The DNA for the CDR3 is TGTGCCATCAGGGCTAGCGGGAGCACAGATACGCAGTATTTT.

The chain couples TRBV5-1 to TRBJ2-3; D call uncertain. Trimming shortened V by 5 bases and J by 0 bases, and 10 bases separated the two germline ends. Germline CDR1 is SGHRS and CDR2 is YFSETQ. This CDR3 comprises 14 residues. The CDR3 DNA sequence: TGCGCCAGCAGTCATTCTGATAGCACAGATACGCAGTATTTT. Its protein is CASSHSDSTDTQYF.

In its sample, this clonotype was seen many times. The chain carries TRBV20-1 and TRBJ1-1; TRBD1 aligns across 8 bases. V gave up 1 base and J gave up 4 bases; unmatched junction bases: 8. This CDR3 has 15 amino acids. The germline V gene encodes CDR1 DFQATT and CDR2 SNEGSKA (reference sequence). CDR3 DNA: TGCAGTGCTAGAGTCCTCCAGGGGGCTGCCACTGAAGCTTTCTTT. Protein: CSARVLQGAATEAFF.

This clonotype was counted only a few times. The chain recombines TRBV3-1 with TRBJ1-2; TRBD1 matches 8 bases. V shed 4 bases, J shed 1 base, and the junction held 5 bases outside the gene matches. Germline V CDR1 and CDR2: LGHDT, YNNKEL (reference sequence). The CDR3 is 15 residues long. The CDR3 sequence is CASSRGQVLNYGYTF. The CDR3 coding sequence is TGTGCCAGCAGCCGGGGACAGGTTCTTAACTATGGCTACACCTTC. Supplemented by reference TRBV3-1 and TRBJ1-2, the full variable domain reads DTAVSQTPKYLVTQMGNDKSIKCEQNLGHDTMYWYKQDSKKFLKIMFSYNNKELIINETVPNRFSPKSPDKAHLNLHINSLELGDSAVYFCASSRGQVLNYGYTFGSGTRLTVV.

In this sample, this clonotype turned up a few times. The chain joins TRBV12-3 or TRBV12-4 to TRBJ2-7; unclear D gene. Trimming left V 8 bases short and J 5 bases short, with 10 bases between. This CDR3 region has 11 residues. CDR3 nucleotide sequence: TGTGCCAGCTCCCGAAGAGACGAGCAGTACTTC. Translated: CASSRRDEQYF.

This sequence joins TRBV7-3 and TRBJ2-2; D is possibly TRBD2 (6 bases). In germline, CDR1 is SGHTA, CDR2 FQGTGA. Trimming shortened V by 1 base and J by 4 bases, and 13 bases separated the two germline ends. The CDR3 consists of 16 residues. The CDR3 bases are TGTGCCAGCAGCTTAAAGGGCGGGACCCGCACCGGGGAGCTGTTTTTT. Protein: CASSLKGGTRTGELFF.

A few counts support this clonotype. The chain joins TRBV12-3 or TRBV12-4 to TRBJ1-2; tentatively, D is TRBD1 (6 bases). This CDR3 comprises 13 residues. Trimming cost V 4 bases and J 3 bases, with 9 bases left between them. The CDR3 spells CASSSNRDYGYTF. DNA of the CDR3: TGTGCCAGCAGTTCTAACAGGGACTATGGCTACACCTTC.

This chain joins TRBV7-2 and TRBJ2-7; D is undetermined. The germline gives CDR1 SGHTA, CDR2 FQGNSA. V lost 1 base and J lost 2, with 12 bases in between. This CDR3 is 15 amino acids long. The CDR3 region has the DNA TGTGCCAGCAGCTTAGTAGTAGGACCGACCTACGAGCAGTACTTC. It specifies CASSLVVGPTYEQYF.

This clonotype was detected ten times or more. The gene calls are TRBV21-1 and TRBJ1-6; the table calls TRBD1, which could not be checked here. TRBV21-1 is a listed pseudogene. CDR3 length: 15 residues. The CDR3 nucleotides are TGTGCCAGCAGGACCGGGACAGGGGTAGAATCACCCCTCCACTTT. Its translation is CASRTGTGVESPLHF.